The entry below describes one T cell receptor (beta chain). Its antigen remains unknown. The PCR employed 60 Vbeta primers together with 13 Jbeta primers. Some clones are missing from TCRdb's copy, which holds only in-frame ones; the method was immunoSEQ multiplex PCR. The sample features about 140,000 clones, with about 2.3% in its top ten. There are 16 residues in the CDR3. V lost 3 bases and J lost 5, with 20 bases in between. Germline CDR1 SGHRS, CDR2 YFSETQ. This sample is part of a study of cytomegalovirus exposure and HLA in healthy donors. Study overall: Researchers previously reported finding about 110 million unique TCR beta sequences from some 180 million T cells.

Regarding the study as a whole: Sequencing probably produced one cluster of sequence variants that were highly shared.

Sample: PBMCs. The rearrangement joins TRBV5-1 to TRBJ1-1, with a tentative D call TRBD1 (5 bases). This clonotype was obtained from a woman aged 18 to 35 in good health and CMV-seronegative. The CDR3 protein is CASSSGTTVFGTEAFF. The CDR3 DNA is TGCGCCAGCAGCTCGGGGACTACGGTTTTTGGAACTGAAGCTTTCTTT.